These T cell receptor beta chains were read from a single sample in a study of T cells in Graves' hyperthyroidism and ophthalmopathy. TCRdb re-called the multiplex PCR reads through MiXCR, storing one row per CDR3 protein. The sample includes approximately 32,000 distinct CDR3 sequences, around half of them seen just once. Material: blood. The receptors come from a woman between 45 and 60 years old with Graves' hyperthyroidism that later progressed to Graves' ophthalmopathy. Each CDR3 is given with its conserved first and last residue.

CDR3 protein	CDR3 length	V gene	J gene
CASSYGGAHQPQHF	14	TRBV6-5	TRBJ1-5
CASTPGLAGYEQYF	14	TRBV2	TRBJ2-7
CASTGDSDTEAFF	13	TRBV11-2	TRBJ1-1
CASSVTSPYDEQFF	14	TRBV2	TRBJ2-1
CASSTRQGLMRYTF	14	TRBV5-6	TRBJ1-2
CASSPGTGAYEQYF	14	TRBV18	TRBJ2-7
CATSAGTTGGADTQYF	16	TRBV24-1	TRBJ2-3
CASSPGQVYGYTF	13	TRBV2	TRBJ1-2
CAISQGAGETQYF	13	TRBV10-3	TRBJ2-5
CANSYTDRPQHF	12	TRBV6-5	TRBJ1-5
CASRRTSGTDTQYF	14	TRBV14	TRBJ2-3